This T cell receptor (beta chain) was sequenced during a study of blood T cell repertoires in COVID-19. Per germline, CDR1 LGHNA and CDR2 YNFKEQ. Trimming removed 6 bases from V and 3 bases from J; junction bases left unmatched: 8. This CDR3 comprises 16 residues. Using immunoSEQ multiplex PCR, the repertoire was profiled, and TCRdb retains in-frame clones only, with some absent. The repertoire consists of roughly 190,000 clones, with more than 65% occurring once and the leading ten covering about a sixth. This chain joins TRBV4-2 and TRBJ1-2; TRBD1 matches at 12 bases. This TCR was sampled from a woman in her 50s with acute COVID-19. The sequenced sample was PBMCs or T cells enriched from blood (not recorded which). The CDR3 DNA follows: TGTGCCAGCAGAGGGACAGGGGGCCCCCGAGACTATGGCTACACCTTC. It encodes CASRGTGGPRDYGYTF.